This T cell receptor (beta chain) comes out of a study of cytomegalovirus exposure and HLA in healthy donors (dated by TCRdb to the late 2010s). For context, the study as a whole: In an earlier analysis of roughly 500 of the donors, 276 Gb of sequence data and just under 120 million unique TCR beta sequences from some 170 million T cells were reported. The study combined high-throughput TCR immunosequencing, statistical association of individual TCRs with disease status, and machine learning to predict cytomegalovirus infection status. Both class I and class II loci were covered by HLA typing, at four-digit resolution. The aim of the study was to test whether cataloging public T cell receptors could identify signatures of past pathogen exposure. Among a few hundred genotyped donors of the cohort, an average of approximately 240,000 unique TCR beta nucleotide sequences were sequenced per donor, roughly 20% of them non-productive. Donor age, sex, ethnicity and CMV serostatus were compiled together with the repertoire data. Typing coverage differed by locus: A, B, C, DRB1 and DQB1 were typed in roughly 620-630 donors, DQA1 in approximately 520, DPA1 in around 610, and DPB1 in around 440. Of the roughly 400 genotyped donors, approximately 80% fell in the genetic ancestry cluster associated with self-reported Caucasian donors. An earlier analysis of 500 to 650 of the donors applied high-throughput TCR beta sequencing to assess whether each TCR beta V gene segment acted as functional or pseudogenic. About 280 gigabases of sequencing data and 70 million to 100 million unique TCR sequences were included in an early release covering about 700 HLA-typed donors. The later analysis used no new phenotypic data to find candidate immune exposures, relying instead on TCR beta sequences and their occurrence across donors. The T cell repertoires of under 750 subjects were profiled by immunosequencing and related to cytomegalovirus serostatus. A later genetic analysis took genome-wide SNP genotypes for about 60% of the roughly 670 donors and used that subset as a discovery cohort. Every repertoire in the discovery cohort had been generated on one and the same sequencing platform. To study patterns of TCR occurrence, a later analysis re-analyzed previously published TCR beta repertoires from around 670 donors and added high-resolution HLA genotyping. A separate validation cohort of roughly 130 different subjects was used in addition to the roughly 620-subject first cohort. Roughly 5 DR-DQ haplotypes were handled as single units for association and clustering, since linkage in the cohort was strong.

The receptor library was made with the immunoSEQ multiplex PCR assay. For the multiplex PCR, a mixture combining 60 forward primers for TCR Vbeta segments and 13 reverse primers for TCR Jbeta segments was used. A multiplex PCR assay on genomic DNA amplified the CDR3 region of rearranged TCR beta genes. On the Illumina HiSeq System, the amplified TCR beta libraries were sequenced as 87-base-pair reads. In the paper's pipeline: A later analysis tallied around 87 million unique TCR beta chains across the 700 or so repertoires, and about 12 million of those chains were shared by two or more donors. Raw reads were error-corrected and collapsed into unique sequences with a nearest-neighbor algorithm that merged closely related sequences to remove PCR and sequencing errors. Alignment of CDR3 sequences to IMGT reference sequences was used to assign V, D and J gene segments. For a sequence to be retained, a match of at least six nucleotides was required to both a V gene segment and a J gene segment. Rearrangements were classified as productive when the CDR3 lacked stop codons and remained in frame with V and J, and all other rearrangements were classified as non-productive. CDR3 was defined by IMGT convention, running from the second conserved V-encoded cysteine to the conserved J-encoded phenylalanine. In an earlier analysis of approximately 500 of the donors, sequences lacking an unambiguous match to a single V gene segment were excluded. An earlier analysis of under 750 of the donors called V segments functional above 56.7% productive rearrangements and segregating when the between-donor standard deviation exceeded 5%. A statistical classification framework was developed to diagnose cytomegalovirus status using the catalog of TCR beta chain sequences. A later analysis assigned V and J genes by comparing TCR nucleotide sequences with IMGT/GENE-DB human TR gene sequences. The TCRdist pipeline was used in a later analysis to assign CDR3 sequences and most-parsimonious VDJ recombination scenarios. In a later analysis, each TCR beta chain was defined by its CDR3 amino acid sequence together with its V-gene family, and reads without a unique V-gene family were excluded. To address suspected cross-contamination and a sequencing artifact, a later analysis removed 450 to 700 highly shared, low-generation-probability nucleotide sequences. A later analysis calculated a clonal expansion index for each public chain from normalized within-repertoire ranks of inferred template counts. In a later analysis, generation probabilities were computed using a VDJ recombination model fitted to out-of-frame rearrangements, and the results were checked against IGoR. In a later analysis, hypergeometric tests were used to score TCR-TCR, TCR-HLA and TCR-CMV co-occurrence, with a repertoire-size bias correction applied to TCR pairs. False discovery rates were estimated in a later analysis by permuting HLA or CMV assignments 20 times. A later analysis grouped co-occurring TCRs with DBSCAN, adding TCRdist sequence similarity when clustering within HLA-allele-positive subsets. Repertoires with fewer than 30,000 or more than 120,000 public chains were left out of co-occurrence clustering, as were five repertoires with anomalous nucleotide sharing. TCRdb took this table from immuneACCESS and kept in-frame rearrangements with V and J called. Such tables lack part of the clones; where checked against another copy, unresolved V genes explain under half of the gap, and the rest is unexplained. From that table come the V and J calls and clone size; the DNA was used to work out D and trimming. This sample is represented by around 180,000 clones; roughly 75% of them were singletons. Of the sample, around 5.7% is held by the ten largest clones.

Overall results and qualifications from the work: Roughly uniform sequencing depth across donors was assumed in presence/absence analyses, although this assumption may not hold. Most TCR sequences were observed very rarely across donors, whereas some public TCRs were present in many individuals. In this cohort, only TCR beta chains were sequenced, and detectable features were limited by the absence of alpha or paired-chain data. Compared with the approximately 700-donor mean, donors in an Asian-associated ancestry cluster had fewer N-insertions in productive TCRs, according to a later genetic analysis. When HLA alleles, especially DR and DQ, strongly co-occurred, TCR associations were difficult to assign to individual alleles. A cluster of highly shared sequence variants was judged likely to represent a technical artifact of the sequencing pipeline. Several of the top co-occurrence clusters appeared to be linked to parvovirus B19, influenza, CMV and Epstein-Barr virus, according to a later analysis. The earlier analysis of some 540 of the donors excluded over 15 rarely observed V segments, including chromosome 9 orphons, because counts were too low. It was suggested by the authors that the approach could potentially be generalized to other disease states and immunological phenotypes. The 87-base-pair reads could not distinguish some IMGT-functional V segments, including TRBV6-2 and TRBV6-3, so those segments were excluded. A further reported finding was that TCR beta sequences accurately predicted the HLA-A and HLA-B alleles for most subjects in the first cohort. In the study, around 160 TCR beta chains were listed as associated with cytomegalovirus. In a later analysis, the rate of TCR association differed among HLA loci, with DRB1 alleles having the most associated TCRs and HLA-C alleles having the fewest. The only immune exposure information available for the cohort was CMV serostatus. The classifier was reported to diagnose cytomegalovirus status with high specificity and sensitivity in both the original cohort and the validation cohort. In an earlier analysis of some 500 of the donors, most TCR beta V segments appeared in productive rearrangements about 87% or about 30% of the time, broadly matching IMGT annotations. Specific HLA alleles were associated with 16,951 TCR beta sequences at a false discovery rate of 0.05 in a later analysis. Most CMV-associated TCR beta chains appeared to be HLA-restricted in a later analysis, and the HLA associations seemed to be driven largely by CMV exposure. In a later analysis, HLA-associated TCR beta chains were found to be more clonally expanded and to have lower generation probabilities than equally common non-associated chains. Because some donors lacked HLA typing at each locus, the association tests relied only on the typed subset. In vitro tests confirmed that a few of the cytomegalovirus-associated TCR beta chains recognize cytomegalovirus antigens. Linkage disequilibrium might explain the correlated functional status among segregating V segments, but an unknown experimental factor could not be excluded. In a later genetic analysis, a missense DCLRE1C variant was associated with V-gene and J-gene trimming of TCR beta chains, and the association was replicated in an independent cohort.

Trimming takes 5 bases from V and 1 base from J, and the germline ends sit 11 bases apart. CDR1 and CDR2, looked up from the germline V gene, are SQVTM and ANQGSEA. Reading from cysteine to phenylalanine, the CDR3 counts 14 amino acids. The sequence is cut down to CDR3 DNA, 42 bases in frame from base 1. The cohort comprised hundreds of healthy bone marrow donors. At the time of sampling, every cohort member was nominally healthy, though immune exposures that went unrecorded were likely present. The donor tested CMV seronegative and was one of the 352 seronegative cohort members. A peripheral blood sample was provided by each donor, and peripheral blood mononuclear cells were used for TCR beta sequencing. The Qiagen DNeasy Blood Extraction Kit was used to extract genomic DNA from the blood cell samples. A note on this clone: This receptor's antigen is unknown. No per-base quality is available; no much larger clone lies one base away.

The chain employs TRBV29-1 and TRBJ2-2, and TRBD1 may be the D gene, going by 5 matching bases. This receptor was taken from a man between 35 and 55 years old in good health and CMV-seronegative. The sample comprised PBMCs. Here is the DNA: TGCAGCGTTAAGACAGACAGGAACACCGGGGAGCTGTTTTTT. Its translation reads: CSVKTDRNTGELFF.